This is a list of T cell receptor beta chains from one sample in a study of T cell repertoires in cytomegalovirus infection. The antigens these receptors bind are not known. A single record per CDR3 protein comes from TCRdb applying MiXCR to the reads. The table includes about 830,000 distinct CDR3 sequences, about 30% detected once. Source: cultured CD8+ T cells from PBMCs, taken from culture after CMV antigen stimulation. The receptors were gathered from a human donor in good health (CMV status not recorded). Some clones in this sample may be carry-over from other donors' samples. Both conserved end residues are trimmed from each CDR3. Each record gives: V gene, CDR3 protein.

v_gene: TRBV18
CDR3aa: ASSPTNGQGAHAHIPYEQY

v_gene: TRBV7-1
CDR3aa: ASRNRAGGANTEAF

v_gene: TRBV13
CDR3aa: ASSLGQGADEKLF

v_gene: TRBV9
CDR3aa: ASSVAGNPNYGYT

v_gene: TRBV7-6
CDR3aa: ASSESTGLGEKLF

v_gene: TRBV6-1
CDR3aa: ATSLQGATEAF

v_gene: TRBV27
CDR3aa: ASSLYRGGTDTQY

v_gene: TRBV28
CDR3aa: ASSWTGDDQPQH

v_gene: TRBV19
CDR3aa: ASSGGPSNEQF

v_gene: TRBV11-3
CDR3aa: ASSLRGDPTEF

v_gene: TRBV12-5
CDR3aa: ASGEGNRNTEAF

v_gene: TRBV6-5
CDR3aa: ASSYSSTGQLF

v_gene: TRBV20-1
CDR3aa: SAPGAGALYNEQF

v_gene: TRBV7-6
CDR3aa: ASSLLGKRTGELF

v_gene: TRBV10-3
CDR3aa: ATLAQGNTGELF

v_gene: TRBV18
CDR3aa: ASSRTWRLRGQPQH

v_gene: TRBV27
CDR3aa: ASCVGPGNEQF

v_gene: TRBV27
CDR3aa: ASSSNWNYEQY

v_gene: TRBV5-4
CDR3aa: ASSLESAEAF

v_gene: TRBV2
CDR3aa: ASRDRRGLGTVAF

v_gene: TRBV12-3/TRBV12-4
CDR3aa: ASRLSLDYTGELF

v_gene: TRBV9
CDR3aa: ASSGASSGGAVETQY

v_gene: TRBV6-4
CDR3aa: ASSDSEISYGYT

v_gene: TRBV12-3/TRBV12-4
CDR3aa: ASSFMGVNTEAF

v_gene: TRBV19
CDR3aa: ASSKAGNTQY

v_gene: TRBV6-6
CDR3aa: ASSYPGLGGTGELF

v_gene: TRBV2
CDR3aa: ARIGTDGYT

v_gene: TRBV7-6
CDR3aa: ASSLDGGVQY

v_gene: TRBV5-1
CDR3aa: ASRKNTGELF

v_gene: TRBV19
CDR3aa: ASSISAENYGYT

v_gene: TRBV19
CDR3aa: ASSIGRNQPQH

v_gene: TRBV7-9
CDR3aa: AGKTSDTQY

v_gene: TRBV6-6
CDR3aa: ASSYFRVGDTQY

v_gene: TRBV6-5
CDR3aa: ASSYSASGGGTDTQY

v_gene: TRBV6-8
CDR3aa: ASSSTGSRSYNEQF

v_gene: TRBV12-3/TRBV12-4
CDR3aa: ASSLDISYEQY

v_gene: TRBV6-5
CDR3aa: ASSYSGPNTGELF

v_gene: TRBV6-5
CDR3aa: ASSSPTLSGENNEQF

v_gene: TRBV24-1
CDR3aa: ATSDLRGGNEQF

v_gene: TRBV7-2
CDR3aa: ASSLTDGTNEQF

v_gene: TRBV5-4
CDR3aa: ASSGAQGSWL

v_gene: TRBV19
CDR3aa: ASSQKRGGTFEQF

v_gene: TRBV6-5
CDR3aa: ASAASGGSQETQY

v_gene: TRBV9
CDR3aa: ASSGGPGRSTGELF

v_gene: TRBV7-8
CDR3aa: ASSFGTSGPSKNIQY

v_gene: TRBV15
CDR3aa: ATSGTSGLNEQF

v_gene: TRBV27
CDR3aa: ASSPGTGGVTEAF

v_gene: TRBV6-2/TRBV6-3
CDR3aa: ASSTRGPNTGELF

v_gene: TRBV7-8
CDR3aa: ASSPTGNQPQH

v_gene: TRBV7-2
CDR3aa: ASSLAPDREVVDEQF

v_gene: TRBV11-2
CDR3aa: ASSASGAFGYT

v_gene: TRBV4-1
CDR3aa: ASSLSGPGDVNTEAF

v_gene: TRBV6-1
CDR3aa: ASSEAGVGNTIY

v_gene: TRBV27
CDR3aa: ASSTLAGASTDTQY

v_gene: TRBV12-3/TRBV12-4
CDR3aa: ASSFESSYEQY

v_gene: TRBV18
CDR3aa: ASSQSGASQPQH

v_gene: TRBV7-9
CDR3aa: ASTKTRDQY

v_gene: TRBV7-9
CDR3aa: ASSLPWGREEKLF

v_gene: TRBV11-2
CDR3aa: ASSSTEGWDQETQY

v_gene: TRBV6-5
CDR3aa: ASSRPAAYEQY